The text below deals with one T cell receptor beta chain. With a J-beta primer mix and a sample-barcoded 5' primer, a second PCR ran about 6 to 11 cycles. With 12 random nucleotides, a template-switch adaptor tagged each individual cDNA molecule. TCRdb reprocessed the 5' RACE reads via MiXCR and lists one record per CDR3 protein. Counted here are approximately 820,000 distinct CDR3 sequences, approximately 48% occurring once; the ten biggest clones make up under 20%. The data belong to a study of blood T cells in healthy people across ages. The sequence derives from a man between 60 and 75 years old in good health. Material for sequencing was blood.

The CDR3 DNA reads TGCAGTGCTACCCAGCGGGGAGGCTCTTTCTACAATGAGCAGTACTTC. Protein: CSATQRGGSFYNEQYF. J is TRBJ2-5 and V is TRBV20-1, with TRBD2 identical over 7 bases. Germline-derived CDR1 and CDR2 are DFQATT and SNEGSKA (reference sequence). V gave up 4 bases and J gave up 11 bases; unmatched junction bases: 22. The CDR3 contains 16 residues.